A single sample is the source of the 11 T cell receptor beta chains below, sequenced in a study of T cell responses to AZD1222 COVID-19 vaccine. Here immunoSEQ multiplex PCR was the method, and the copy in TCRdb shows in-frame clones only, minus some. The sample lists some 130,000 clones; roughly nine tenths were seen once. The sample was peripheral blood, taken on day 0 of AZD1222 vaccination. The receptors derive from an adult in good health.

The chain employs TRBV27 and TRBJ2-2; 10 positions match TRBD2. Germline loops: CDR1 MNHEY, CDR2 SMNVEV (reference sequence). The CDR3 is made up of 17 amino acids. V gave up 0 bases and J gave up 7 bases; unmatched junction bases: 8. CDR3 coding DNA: TGTGCCAGCAGTTTATCTCTAGCGGGGGCCCTACACGGGGAGCTGTTTTTT. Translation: CASSLSLAGALHGELFF.

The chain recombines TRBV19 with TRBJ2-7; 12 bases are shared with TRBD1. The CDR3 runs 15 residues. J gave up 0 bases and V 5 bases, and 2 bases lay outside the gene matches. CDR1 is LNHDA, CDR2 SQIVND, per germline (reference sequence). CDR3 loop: CASSPGQGASYEQYF. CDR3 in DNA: TGTGCCAGTAGTCCGGGACAGGGGGCCTCCTACGAGCAGTACTTC. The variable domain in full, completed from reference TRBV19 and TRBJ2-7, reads DGGITQSPKYLFRKEGQNVTLSCEQNLNHDAMYWYRQDPGQGLRLIYYSQIVNDFQKGDIAEGYSVSREKKESFPLTVTSAQKNPTAFYLCASSPGQGASYEQYFGPGTRLTVT.

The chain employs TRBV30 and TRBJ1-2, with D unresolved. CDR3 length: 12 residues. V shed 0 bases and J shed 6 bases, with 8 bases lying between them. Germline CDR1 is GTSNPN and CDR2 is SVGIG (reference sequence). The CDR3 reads CAWSVDPDGYTF. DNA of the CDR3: TGTGCCTGGAGTGTAGACCCCGATGGCTACACCTTC.

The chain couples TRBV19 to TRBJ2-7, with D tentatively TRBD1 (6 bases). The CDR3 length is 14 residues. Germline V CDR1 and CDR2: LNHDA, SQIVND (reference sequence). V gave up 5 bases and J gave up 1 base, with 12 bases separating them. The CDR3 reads CASSPTRGSYEQYF. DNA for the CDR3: TGTGCCAGTAGTCCCACCAGGGGATCCTACGAGCAGTACTTC.

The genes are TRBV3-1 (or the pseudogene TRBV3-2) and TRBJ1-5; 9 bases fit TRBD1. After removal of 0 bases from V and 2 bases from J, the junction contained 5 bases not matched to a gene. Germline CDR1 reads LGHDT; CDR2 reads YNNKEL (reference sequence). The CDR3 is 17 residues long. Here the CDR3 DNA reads TGTGCCAGCAGCCAAGACCCCCGGACAGGGGGCAATCAGCCCCAGCATTTT. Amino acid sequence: CASSQDPRTGGNQPQHF.

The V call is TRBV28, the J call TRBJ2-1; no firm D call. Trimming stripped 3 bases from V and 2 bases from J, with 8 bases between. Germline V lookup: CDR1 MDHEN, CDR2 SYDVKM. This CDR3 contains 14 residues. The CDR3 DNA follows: TGTGCCAGCAGTTTCCTCCCAACCTACAATGAGCAGTTCTTC. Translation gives CASSFLPTYNEQFF. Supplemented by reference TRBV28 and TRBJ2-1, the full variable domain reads DVKVTQSSRYLVKRTGEKVFLECVQDMDHENMFWYRQDPGLGLRLIYFSYDVKMKEKGDIPEGYSVSREKKERFSLILESASTNQTSMYLCASSFLPTYNEQFFGPGTRLTVL.

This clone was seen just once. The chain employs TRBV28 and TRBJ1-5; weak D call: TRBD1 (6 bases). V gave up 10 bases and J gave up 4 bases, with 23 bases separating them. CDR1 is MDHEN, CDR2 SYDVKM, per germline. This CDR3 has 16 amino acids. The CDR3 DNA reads TGTGCCACCCTGAATGGGGCCAGGACAGCAAATCAGCCCCAGCATTTT. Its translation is CATLNGARTANQPQHF.

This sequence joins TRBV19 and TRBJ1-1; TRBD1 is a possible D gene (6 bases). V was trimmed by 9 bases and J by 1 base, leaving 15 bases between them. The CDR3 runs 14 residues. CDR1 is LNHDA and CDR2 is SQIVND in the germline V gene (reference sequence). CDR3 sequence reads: CASDQGPENTEAFF. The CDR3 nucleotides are TGTGCCAGCGATCAGGGGCCCGAGAACACTGAAGCTTTCTTT.

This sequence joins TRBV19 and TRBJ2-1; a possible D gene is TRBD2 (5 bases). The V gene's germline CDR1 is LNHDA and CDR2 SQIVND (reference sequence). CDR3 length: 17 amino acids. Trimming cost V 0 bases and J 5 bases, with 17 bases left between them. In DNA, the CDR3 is TGTGCCAGTAGTATAGATCTTGAGGAGGCGGAGAACAATGAGCAGTTCTTC. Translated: CASSIDLEEAENNEQFF.

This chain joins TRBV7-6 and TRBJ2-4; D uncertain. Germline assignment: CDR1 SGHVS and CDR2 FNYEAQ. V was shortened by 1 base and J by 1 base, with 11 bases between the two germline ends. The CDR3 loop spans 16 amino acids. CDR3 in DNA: TGTGCCAGCAGCTTAGAGGTTTCTTGGGCCAAAAACATTCAGTACTTC. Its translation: CASSLEVSWAKNIQYF.

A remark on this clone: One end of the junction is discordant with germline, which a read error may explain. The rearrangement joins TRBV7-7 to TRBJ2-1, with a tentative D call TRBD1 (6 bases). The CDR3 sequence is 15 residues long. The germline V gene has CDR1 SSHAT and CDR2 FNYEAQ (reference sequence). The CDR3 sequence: CASSAQGQLSDEQFF. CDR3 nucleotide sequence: TGTGCTAGCAGCGCCCAAGGACAGTTAAGCGATGAGCAGTTCTTC.